This T cell receptor beta chain was captured in a study of OX40 agonist ivuxolimab in advanced cancers. As for the study in general: At 82.7% male, the cohort had a mean age of approximately 60 years, ranging from about 20 to 79. Study results and caveats: Some of the lowest clonal expansion was seen in partial responders at 0.1-3.0 mg/kg.

TCRdb keeps only in-frame clones here, not all; method: immunoSEQ multiplex PCR. This table has around 84,000 clones, roughly 80% appearing once. Individuals having autoimmune disease history or systemic immunosuppression were not enrolled. Samples were taken at baseline and on day 1 of cycles 4 and 7. This CDR3 is built from 13 residues. Germline trimming cut 11 bases from V and 2 bases from J; bases unmatched to any gene: 7. The germline gives CDR1 ENHRY, CDR2 SYGVKD. About this clone itself: The antigen remains undetermined.

This clonotype was sampled from an adult with an advanced solid tumor such as melanoma, head and neck, liver or kidney cancer. V gene TRBV10-3 combines with J gene TRBJ2-3, with TRBD2 matching over 7 bases. Sequencing was performed on CD4+ or CD8+ T cells sorted from blood, taken in a trial of the OX40 agonist ivuxolimab. CDR3: CASGGRTTDTQYF. As DNA, the CDR3 is TGTGCCTCGGGAGGCAGGACCACAGATACGCAGTATTTT.